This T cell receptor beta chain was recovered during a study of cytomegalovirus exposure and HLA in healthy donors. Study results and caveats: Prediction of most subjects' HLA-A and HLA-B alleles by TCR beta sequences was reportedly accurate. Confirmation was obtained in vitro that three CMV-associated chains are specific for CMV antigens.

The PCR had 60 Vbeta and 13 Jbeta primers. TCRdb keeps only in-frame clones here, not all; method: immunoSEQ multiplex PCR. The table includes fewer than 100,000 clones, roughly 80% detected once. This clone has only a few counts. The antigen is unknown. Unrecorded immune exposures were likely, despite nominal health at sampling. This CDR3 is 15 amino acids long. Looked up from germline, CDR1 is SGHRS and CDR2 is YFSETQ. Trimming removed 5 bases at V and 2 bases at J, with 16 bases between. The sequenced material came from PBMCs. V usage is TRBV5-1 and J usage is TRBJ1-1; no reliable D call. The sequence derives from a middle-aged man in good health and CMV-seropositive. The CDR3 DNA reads TGCGCCAGCAGGGCTCCGGGAGCTACTAACACTGAAGCTTTCTTT. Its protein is CASRAPGATNTEAFF.